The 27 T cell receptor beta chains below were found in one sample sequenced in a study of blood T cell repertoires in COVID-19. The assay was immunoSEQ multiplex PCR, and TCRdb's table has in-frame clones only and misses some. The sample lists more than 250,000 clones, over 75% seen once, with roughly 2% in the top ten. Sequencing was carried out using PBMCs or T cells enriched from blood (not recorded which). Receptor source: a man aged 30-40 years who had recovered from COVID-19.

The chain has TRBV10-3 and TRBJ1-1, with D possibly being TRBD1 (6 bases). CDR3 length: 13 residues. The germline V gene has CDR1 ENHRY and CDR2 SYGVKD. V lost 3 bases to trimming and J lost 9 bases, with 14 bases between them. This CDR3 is CAISEKKDSKAFF. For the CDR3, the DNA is TGTGCCATCAGTGAAAAGAAGGACAGTAAAGCTTTCTTT.

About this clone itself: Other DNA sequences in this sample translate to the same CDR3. CDR3 amino acids: CASRDSGSPLHF. CDR3 nucleotides: TGTGCCAGCAGGGACTCGGGGTCACCCCTCCACTTT. The chain recombines TRBV27 with TRBJ1-6, with D unclear. The CDR3 spans 12 residues. Per germline, CDR1 MNHEY and CDR2 SMNVEV (reference sequence). Trimming took off 6 bases at V and 10 bases at J, with 10 bases between the two ends.

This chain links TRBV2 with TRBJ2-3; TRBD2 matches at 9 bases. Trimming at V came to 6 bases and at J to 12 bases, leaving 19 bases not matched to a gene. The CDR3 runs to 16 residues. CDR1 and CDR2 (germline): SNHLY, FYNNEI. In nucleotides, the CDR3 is TGTGCCAGCAGGGCGGGGAATAGCGGGGGCCTGAAACGACAGTATTTT. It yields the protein CASRAGNSGGLKRQYF.

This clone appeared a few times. The CDR3 nucleotides are TGTGCCAGCAGTGAAAAGGAGGTGCTTGAGCAGTTCTTC. Its protein product is CASSEKEVLEQFF. The chain combines TRBV6-1 with TRBJ2-1; the D gene is possibly TRBD2 (5 bases). Germline CDR1 and CDR2: MNHNS and SASEGT. The CDR3 covers 13 residues. V was trimmed by 2 bases and J by 9 bases, leaving 11 bases between them.

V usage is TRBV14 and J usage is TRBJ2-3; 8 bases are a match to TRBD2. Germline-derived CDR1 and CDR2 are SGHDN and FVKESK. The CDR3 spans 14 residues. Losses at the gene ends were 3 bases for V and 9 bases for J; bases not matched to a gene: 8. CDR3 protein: CASSQAGGAGTQYF. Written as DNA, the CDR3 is TGTGCCAGCAGCCAGGCCGGGGGGGCGGGCACGCAGTATTTT.

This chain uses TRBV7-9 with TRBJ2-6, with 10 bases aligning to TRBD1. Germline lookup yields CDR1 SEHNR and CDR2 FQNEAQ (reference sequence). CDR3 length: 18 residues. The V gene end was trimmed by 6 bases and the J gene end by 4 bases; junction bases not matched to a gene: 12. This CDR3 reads CASRRTGTGVSGANVLTF. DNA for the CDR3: TGTGCCAGCAGGCGTACCGGGACAGGGGTCTCCGGGGCCAACGTCCTGACTTTC.

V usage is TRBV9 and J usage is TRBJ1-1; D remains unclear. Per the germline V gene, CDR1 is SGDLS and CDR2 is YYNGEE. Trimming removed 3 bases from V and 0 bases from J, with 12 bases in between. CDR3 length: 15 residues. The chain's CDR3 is CASSEGSQLNTEAFF. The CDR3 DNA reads TGTGCCAGCAGCGAAGGGAGCCAGCTGAACACTGAAGCTTTCTTT.

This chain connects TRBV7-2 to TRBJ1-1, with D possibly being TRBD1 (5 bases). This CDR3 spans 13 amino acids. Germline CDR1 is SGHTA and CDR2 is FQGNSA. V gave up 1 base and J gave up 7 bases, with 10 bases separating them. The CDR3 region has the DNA TGTGCCAGCAGCTTAGTTCCGCAGGGTGAAGCTTTCTTT. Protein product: CASSLVPQGEAFF. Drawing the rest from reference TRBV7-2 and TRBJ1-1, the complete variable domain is GAGVSQSPSNKVTEKGKDVELRCDPISGHTALYWYRQSLGQGLEFLIYFQGNSAPDKSGLPSDRFSAERTGGSVSTLTIQRTQQEDSAVYLCASSLVPQGEAFFGQGTRLTVV.

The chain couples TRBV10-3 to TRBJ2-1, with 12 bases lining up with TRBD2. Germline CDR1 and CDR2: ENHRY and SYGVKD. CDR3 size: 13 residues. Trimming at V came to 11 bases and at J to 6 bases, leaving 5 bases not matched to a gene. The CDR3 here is CAASGGAGNEQFF. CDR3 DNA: TGTGCCGCTAGCGGGGGGGCTGGCAATGAGCAGTTCTTC.

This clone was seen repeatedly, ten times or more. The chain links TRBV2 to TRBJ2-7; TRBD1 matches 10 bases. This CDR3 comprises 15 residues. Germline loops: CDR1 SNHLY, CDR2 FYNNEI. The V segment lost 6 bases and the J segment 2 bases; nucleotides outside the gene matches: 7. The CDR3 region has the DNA TGTGCCAGCAGCGACCCGGGACAGGGGCCCTACGAGCAGTACTTC. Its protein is CASSDPGQGPYEQYF.

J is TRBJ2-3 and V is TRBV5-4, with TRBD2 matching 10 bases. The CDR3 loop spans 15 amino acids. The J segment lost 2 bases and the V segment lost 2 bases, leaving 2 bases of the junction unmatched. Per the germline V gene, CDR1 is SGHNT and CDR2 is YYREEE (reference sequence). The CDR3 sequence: CASSFSGGLTDTQYF. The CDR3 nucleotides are TGTGCCAGCAGCTTTAGCGGGGGGCTCACAGATACGCAGTATTTT.

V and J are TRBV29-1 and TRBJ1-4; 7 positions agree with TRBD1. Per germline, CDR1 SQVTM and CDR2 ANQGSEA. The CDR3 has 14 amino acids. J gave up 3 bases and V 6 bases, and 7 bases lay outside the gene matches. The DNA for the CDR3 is TGCAGCGTACAGACAGGGCAACCTAATGAAAAACTGTTTTTT. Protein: CSVQTGQPNEKLFF. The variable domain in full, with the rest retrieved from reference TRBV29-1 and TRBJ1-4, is SAVISQKPSRDICQRGTSLTIQCQVDSQVTMMFWYRQQPGQSLTLIATANQGSEATYESGFVIDKFPISRPNLTFSTLTVSNMSPEDSSIYLCSVQTGQPNEKLFFGSGTQLSVL.

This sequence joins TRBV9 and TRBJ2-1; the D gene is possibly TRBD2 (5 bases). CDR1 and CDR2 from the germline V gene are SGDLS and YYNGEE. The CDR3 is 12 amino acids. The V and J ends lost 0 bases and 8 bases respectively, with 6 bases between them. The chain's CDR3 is CASSVAGYEQFF. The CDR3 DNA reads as TGTGCCAGCAGCGTAGCGGGGTATGAGCAGTTCTTC.

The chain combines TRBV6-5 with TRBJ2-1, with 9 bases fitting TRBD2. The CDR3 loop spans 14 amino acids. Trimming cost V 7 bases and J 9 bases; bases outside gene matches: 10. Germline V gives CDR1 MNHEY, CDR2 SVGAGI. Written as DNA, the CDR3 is TGTGCCAGCACAATCGCGGGGGGGGCCTCTGAGCAGTTCTTC. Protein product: CASTIAGGASEQFF.

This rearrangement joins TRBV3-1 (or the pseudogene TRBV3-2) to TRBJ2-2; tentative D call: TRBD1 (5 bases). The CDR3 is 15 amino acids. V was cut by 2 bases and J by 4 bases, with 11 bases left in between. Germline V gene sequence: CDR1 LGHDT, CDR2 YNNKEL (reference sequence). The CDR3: CASSQQGTGTGELFF. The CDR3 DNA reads TGTGCCAGCAGCCAACAGGGAACGGGCACCGGGGAGCTGTTTTTT.

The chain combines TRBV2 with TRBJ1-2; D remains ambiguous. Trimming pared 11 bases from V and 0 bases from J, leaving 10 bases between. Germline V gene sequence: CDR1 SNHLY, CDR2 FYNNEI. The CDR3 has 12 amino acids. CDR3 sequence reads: CAGLQANYGYTF. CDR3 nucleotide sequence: TGTGCCGGCCTCCAAGCTAACTATGGCTACACCTTC.

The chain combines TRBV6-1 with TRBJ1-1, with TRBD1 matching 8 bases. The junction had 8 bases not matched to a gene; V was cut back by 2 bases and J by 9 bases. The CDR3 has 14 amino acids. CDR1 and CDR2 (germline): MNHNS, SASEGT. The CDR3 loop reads CASSERTGPLQAFF. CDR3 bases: TGTGCCAGCAGTGAACGGACAGGGCCCTTGCAAGCTTTCTTT.

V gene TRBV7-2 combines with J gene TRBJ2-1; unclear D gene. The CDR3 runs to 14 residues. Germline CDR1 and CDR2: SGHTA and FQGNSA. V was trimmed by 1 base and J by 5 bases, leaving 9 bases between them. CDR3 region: CASSLGQTNNEQFF. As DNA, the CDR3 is TGTGCCAGCAGCTTAGGGCAGACAAACAATGAGCAGTTCTTC. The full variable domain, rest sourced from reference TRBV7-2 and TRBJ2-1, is GAGVSQSPSNKVTEKGKDVELRCDPISGHTALYWYRQSLGQGLEFLIYFQGNSAPDKSGLPSDRFSAERTGGSVSTLTIQRTQQEDSAVYLCASSLGQTNNEQFFGPGTRLTVL.

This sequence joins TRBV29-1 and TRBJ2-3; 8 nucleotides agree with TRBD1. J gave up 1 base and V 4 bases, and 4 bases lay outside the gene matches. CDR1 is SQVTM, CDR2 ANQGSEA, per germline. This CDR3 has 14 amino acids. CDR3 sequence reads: CSVGTGRRTDTQYF. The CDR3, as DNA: TGCAGCGTTGGGACAGGGAGGCGCACAGATACGCAGTATTTT.

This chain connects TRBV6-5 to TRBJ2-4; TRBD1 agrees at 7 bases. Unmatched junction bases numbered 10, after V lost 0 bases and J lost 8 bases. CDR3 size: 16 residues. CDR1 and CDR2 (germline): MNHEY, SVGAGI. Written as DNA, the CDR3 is TGTGCCAGCAGTTACTCTGGACCTCTAACAGGGGACATTCAGTACTTC. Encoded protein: CASSYSGPLTGDIQYF.

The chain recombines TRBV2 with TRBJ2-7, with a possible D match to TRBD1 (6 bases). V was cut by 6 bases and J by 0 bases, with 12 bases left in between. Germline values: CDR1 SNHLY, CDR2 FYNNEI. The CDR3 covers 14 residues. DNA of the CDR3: TGTGCCAGCAGAGCCGGGACACCCTCCTACGAGCAGTACTTC. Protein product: CASRAGTPSYEQYF.

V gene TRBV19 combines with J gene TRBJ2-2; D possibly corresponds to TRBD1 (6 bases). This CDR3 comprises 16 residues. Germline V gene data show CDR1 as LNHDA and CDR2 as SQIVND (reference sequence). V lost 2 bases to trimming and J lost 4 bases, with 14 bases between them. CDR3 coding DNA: TGTGCCAGTAGTATAAGGCATCGAGGGGGCACCGGGGAGCTGTTTTTT. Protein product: CASSIRHRGGTGELFF.

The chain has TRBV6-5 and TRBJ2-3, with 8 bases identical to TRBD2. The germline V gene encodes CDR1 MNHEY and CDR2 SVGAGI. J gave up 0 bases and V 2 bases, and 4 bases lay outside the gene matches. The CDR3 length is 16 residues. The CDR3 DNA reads TGTGCCAGCAGTTACCCCCGACTAGCGAGCACAGATACGCAGTATTTT. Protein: CASSYPRLASTDTQYF.

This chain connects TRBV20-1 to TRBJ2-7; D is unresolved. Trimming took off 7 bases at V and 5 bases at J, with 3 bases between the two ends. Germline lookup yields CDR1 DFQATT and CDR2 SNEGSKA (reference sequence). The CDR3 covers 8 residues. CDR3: CSVNEQYF. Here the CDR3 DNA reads TGCAGTGTTAACGAGCAGTACTTC.

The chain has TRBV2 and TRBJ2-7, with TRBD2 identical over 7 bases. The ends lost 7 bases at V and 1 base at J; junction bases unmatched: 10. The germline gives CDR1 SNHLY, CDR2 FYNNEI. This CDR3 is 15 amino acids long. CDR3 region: CASKLFGEGSYEQYF. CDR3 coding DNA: TGTGCCAGCAAATTGTTCGGGGAGGGGTCCTACGAGCAGTACTTC.

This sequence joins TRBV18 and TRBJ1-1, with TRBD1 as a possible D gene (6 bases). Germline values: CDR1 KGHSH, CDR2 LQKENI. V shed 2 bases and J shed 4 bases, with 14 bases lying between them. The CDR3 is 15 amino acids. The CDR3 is CASSPTAGEGTEAFF. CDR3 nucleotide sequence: TGTGCCAGCTCACCAACGGCAGGGGAAGGCACTGAAGCTTTCTTT.

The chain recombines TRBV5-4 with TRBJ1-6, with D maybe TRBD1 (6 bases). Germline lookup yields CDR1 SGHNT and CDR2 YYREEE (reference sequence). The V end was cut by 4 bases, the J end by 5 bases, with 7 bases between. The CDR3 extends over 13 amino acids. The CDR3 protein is CASSPGDNSPLHF. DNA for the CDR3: TGTGCCAGCAGCCCAGGGGATAATTCACCCCTCCACTTT.